Listed below are T cell receptor beta chains from one sample, sequenced in a study of T cell responses to AZD1222 COVID-19 vaccine. The table came from immunoSEQ multiplex PCR; TCRdb's copy has only in-frame clones and leaves some out. The repertoire includes 57,000 or so clones, more than 80% of them detected once, and approximately 19% sits in the top ten. The sample consisted of peripheral blood, taken on day 0 of MenACWY control vaccination. The receptors were sampled from an adult in good health. Each CDR3 is given with its conserved first and last residue. Fields, in order: J gene, D gene, clone size, V gene, CDR3 DNA, CDR3 protein. A D gene is named only where the DNA matches it firmly. Clone size is not always given. Where it is, it says once, few, many or a class for expanded clones.

TRBJ2-3	TRBD2	once	TRBV4-3	TGCGCCAGCAGCCAGAGCGGGATCAGCACAGATACGCAGTATTTT	CASSQSGISTDTQYF
TRBJ1-2	.	.	TRBV11-2	TGTGCCACCCCATCGGGGGCAGAGTATGGCTACACCTTC	CATPSGAEYGYTF
TRBJ2-1	.	.	TRBV3-1/TRBV3-2	TGTGCCAGCAGCCAAAACCGATACGCGGAGCAGTTCTTC	CASSQNRYAEQFF
TRBJ2-1	.	.	TRBV29-1	TGCAGCGTCGTGACCGTCGCTGAGCAGTTCTTC	CSVVTVAEQFF
TRBJ1-1	.	few	TRBV3-1/TRBV3-2	TGTGCCAGCAGCCGGAAGTTGGATGACACTGAAGCTTTCTTT	CASSRKLDDTEAFF
TRBJ1-3	.	once	TRBV4-1	TGCGCCAGCAGCCAAGGTTCGGTGTCTGGAAACACCATATATTTT	CASSQGSVSGNTIYF
TRBJ1-2	TRBD1	.	TRBV19	TGTGCCACCTCCGGGACAGGTCCCCTTCCGCTCTATGGCTACACCTTC	CATSGTGPLPLYGYTF
TRBJ2-7	TRBD2	.	TRBV7-6	TGTGCCAGCAGCCCCGCCGCGGGAGGGCAGCGCGAGCAGTACTTC	CASSPAAGGQREQYF
TRBJ2-2	TRBD2	.	TRBV3-1/TRBV3-2	TGTGCCAGCAAAAAGCGGGAGGCCGGCGGGGAGCTGTTTTTT	CASKKREAGGELFF
TRBJ2-6	TRBD1	.	TRBV25-1	TGTGCCAGCTCGGGACAGGGAGTCTCTGGGGCCAACGTCCTGACTTTC	CASSGQGVSGANVLTF
TRBJ2-1	.	.	TRBV9	TGTGCCAGCAGCGTAGATGCAGGGAATGAGCGGTTCTTC	CASSVDAGNERFF
TRBJ2-1	TRBD1	.	TRBV10-3	TGTGCCATCAGCGATCGGGACAGGGGTAACAATGAGCAGTTCTTC	CAISDRDRGNNEQFF
TRBJ1-4	TRBD1	.	TRBV2	TGTGCCAGCAGCCAGACAGGGGGAAATGAAAAACTGTTTTTT	CASSQTGGNEKLFF
TRBJ2-7	.	.	TRBV28	TGTGCCAGCACCGATCCCAGATACCCCTACGAGCAGTACTTC	CASTDPRYPYEQYF
TRBJ2-1	.	.	TRBV5-1	TGCGCCAGCGGACTGGGGAATACCTACAATGAGCAGTTCTTC	CASGLGNTYNEQFF
TRBJ2-5	.	.	TRBV5-1	TGCGCCAGCAGCTCTAGCGTTCAAGAGACCCAGTACTTC	CASSSSVQETQYF
TRBJ2-3	TRBD2	once	TRBV29-1	TGCAGCGTTGTGGGCGGGAGGGCCCCGGATACGCAGTATTTT	CSVVGGRAPDTQYF
TRBJ2-1	TRBD2	.	TRBV7-9	TGTGCCAGCAGCGGACTAGCGGGAGAGTCCTACAATGAGCAGTTCTTC	CASSGLAGESYNEQFF
TRBJ1-5	.	few	TRBV4-3	TGCGCCAGCAGCCAAGATCTACAGCGGGGCAATCAGCCCCAGCATTTT	CASSQDLQRGNQPQHF
TRBJ1-5	TRBD1	.	TRBV28	TGTGCCAGCAGTTTAACGGGACAGCGCAATCAGCCCCAGCATTTT	CASSLTGQRNQPQHF
TRBJ1-2	.	once	TRBV5-5	TGTGCCAGCAGCTTAGTAGACAGTGGCTACACCTTC	CASSLVDSGYTF
TRBJ2-7	.	.	TRBV28	TGTGCCAGCAGTTTACCGGGGAACCACGAGCAGTACTTC	CASSLPGNHEQYF
TRBJ1-5	.	.	TRBV7-9	TGTGCCAGCAGCTTAGGAGGGGGTCACAATCAGCCCCAGCATTTT	CASSLGGGHNQPQHF
TRBJ2-1	TRBD2	.	TRBV5-1	TGCGCCAGCAGCTCCTGGACTAGCGGGGGGTACAATGAGCAGTTCTTC	CASSSWTSGGYNEQFF
TRBJ1-3	.	.	TRBV2	TGTGCCAGCAACTTGGACAGAAGCGGAAACACCATATATTTT	CASNLDRSGNTIYF
TRBJ2-2	.	.	TRBV6-5	TGTGCCAGCAGTTTACTCGTAGGGGAGTTCGCCGGGGAGCTGTTTTTT	CASSLLVGEFAGELFF
TRBJ1-3	.	.	TRBV5-1	TGCGCCAGCAGCATAGGGTTGGGAAACACCATATATTTT	CASSIGLGNTIYF
TRBJ2-5	TRBD1	once	TRBV5-5	TGTGCCAGCAGCCTACGGACAGGGGGTTACGGAGAGACCCAGTACTTC	CASSLRTGGYGETQYF
TRBJ1-5	TRBD1	once	TRBV30	TGTGCCTGGAGTCCCAGGGGGTATCAGCCCCAGCATTTT	CAWSPRGYQPQHF
TRBJ1-5	.	.	TRBV18	TGTGCCAGCTCACAACAGGCGAGCAATCAGCCCCAGCATTTT	CASSQQASNQPQHF
TRBJ2-1	.	few	TRBV7-9	TGTGCCAGCAGCTTAATGGTGGACATTACCCGCTACAATGAGCAGTTCTTC	CASSLMVDITRYNEQFF
TRBJ1-3	.	.	TRBV9	TGTGCCAGCAGCCCCCAGCGTGAGGGGAATCGGGTATATTTT	CASSPQREGNRVYF
TRBJ1-5	.	.	TRBV28	TGTGCCAGCAGCCCCCGTAGCAATCAGCCCCAGCATTTT	CASSPRSNQPQHF
TRBJ2-5	TRBD2	.	TRBV7-9	TGTGCCAGCAGCACCGGTAGCGGGAGTGGCGAGACCCAGTACTTC	CASSTGSGSGETQYF
TRBJ1-4	.	.	TRBV2	TGTGCCAGCAGAACGGTAGTAAGTGAAAAACTGTTTTTT	CASRTVVSEKLFF
TRBJ1-5	TRBD1	.	TRBV19	TGTGCCAGTAGTATAGATTGGGTAGGGGGCCCTCAGCCCCAGCATTTT	CASSIDWVGGPQPQHF
TRBJ2-7	.	once	TRBV7-2	TGTGCCAGCAGCTTAGCCGGGCGAACTTCCTACGAGCAGTACTTC	CASSLAGRTSYEQYF
TRBJ2-3	TRBD1	.	TRBV5-1	TGCGCCAGCAGCCTAAGGACAGGGTCAGATACGCAGTATTTT	CASSLRTGSDTQYF
TRBJ2-1	TRBD1	.	TRBV27	TGTGCCAGCAGCCCCAACCGGGACAGTTACAATGAGCAGTTCTTC	CASSPNRDSYNEQFF
TRBJ1-1	.	.	TRBV2	TGTGCCAGCAGTTCTAGGGGGGAGAACACTGAAGCTTTCTTT	CASSSRGENTEAFF
TRBJ2-7	TRBD1	.	TRBV3-1/TRBV3-2	TGTGCCAGCAGCCTCAACCTTCGAACCGGGACAGGGGACGAGCAGTACTTC	CASSLNLRTGTGDEQYF
TRBJ1-5	TRBD1	.	TRBV2	TGTGCCAGCAGTGGGACAGGGCTGAATCAGCCCCAGCATTTT	CASSGTGLNQPQHF
TRBJ2-1	TRBD2	.	TRBV19	TGTGCCAGTAGTAATCCAGCGGGAGCCAATGAGCAGTTCTTC	CASSNPAGANEQFF
TRBJ1-6	TRBD1	once	TRBV18	TGTGCCAGCTCACCAGGGGACAGGGCTTCACCCCTCCACTTT	CASSPGDRASPLHF
TRBJ2-6	TRBD2	.	TRBV4-1	TGCGCCAGCAGCCAAGATCTTGCGGGAGGGGGTTCTGGGGCCAACGTCCTGACTTTC	CASSQDLAGGGSGANVLTF
TRBJ1-2	.	few	TRBV5-4	TGTGCCAGCAGCAAGGGACGGACCTCCCCTGGCTACACCTTC	CASSKGRTSPGYTF
TRBJ1-5	.	.	TRBV6-2/TRBV6-3	TGTGCCAGCAGTAGACAACAGGGAAGCAATCAGCCCCAGCATTTT	CASSRQQGSNQPQHF
TRBJ1-1	.	.	TRBV28	TGTGCTTCTAGGGGGAACACTGAAGCTTTCTTT	CASRGNTEAFF
TRBJ1-2	.	.	TRBV6-1	TGTGCCAGCAGTGAATTCCGGGGGCAGGACTATGGCTACACCTTC	CASSEFRGQDYGYTF
TRBJ2-7	TRBD2	.	TRBV2	TGTGCCAGCAGTCCACTAGCGGGAGGGCCCCACGAGCAGTACTTC	CASSPLAGGPHEQYF
TRBJ1-5	.	.	TRBV28	TGTGCCAGCAGTCCACGGTTGGATCAGCCCCAGCATTTT	CASSPRLDQPQHF
TRBJ2-3	.	.	TRBV28	TGTGCCAGCACCACCTTAGACCTGACCCGGCAGAGCGGGACAGATACGCAGTATTTT	CASTTLDLTRQSGTDTQYF
TRBJ2-1	.	.	TRBV20-1	TGCAGTGTTTTTCGGTCTTATGAGCAGTTCTTC	CSVFRSYEQFF
TRBJ2-7	.	.	TRBV20-1	TGCAGTGGACGGGACGCCTACGAGCAGTACTTC	CSGRDAYEQYF
TRBJ2-1	TRBD2	.	TRBV11-2	TGTGCCAGCAGCTTCCCGGGTTTTAGCGGGAGGGTTTACAATGAGCAGTTCTTC	CASSFPGFSGRVYNEQFF
TRBJ1-1	.	.	TRBV9	TGTGCCAGCAGCGTAGTTTCGGGGACTGAAGCTTTCTTT	CASSVVSGTEAFF
TRBJ2-1	.	few	TRBV15	TGTGCCACCAGCCTTGAGCGTCCTGGCTCCTACAATGAGCAGTTCTTC	CATSLERPGSYNEQFF
TRBJ1-5	.	.	TRBV6-6	TGTGCCAGCACACAATTCGGTCAGAATAGCAATCAGCCCCAGCATTTT	CASTQFGQNSNQPQHF
TRBJ2-7	.	.	TRBV6-5	TGTGCCAGCAGTACCCAAGGATCTCGCGAGCAGTACTTC	CASSTQGSREQYF
TRBJ2-7	TRBD1	.	TRBV6-5	TGTGCCAGCAGTTACGCCGGGACAGGGAGCGACGAGCAGTACTTC	CASSYAGTGSDEQYF